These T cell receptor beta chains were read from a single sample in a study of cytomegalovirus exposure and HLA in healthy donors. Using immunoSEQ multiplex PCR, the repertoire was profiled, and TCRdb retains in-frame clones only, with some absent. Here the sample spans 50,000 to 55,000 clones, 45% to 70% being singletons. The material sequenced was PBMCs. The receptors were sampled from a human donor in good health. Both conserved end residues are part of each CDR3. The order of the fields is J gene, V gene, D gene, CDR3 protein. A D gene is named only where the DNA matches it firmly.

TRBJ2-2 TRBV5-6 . CASSLGPSGGELFF
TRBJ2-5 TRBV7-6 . CASSLEGAGETQYF
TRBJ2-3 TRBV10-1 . CASSARRGRDTQYF
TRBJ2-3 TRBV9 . CASSVEYSRLGTDTQYF
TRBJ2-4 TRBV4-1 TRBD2 CASSRPTSADIQYF
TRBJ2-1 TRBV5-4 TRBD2 CASSPGGGLARNEQFF
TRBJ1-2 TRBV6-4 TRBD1 CASSDSFNRGAQNYGYTF
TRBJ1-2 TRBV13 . CASSPGDTLYFYGYTF
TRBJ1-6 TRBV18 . CASSRSGDSPLHF
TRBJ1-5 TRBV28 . CASSRRTISQPQHF
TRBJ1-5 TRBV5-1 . CASSPGPGDQPQHF
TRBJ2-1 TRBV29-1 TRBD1 CSGKSGQGYNEQFF
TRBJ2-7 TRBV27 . CASSSHAAGEYEQYF
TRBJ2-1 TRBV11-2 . CASSPTPAGAAYNEQFF
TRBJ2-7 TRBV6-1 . CASTRGFSYEQYF
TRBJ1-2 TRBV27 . CASSFQGPNYGYTF
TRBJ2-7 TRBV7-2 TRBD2 CASSLAGGEQYF
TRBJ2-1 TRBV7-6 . CASSLAAGSSYNEQFF
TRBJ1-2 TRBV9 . CASSPRELPGNNYGYTF
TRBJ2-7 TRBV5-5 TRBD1 CASRRGQGTYEQYF
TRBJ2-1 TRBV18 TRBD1 CASSPGQLDEQFF
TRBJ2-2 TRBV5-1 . CASSLDGANTGELFF
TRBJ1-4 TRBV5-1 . CASSDRTTNEKLFF
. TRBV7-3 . CASSSPPSYEQYF
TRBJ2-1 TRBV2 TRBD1 CASSLIRDRVNNEQFF
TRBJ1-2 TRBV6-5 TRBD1 CASRLGQGRNYGYTF
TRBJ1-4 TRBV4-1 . CASKRGQNNEKLFF
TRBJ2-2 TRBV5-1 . CASSLFGQRNTGELFF
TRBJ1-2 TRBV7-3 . CASSLNGGSGYTF
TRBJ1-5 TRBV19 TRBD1 CASGTGARDSNQPQHF
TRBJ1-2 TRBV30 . CAWSYELGSYGYTF
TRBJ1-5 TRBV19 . CASHPAGRGNQPQHF
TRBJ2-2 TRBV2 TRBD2 CASRGTSGRYTGELFF
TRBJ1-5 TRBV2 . CASREQGGGQPQHF
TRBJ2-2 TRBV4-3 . CASSLGVGYTGELFF
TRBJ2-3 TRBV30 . CAWSRRGADTQYF
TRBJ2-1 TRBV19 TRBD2 CASSPGLANEQFF
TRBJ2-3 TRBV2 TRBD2 CASSFMRGEYF
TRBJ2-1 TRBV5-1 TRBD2 CASSLGFWGGTREEQFF
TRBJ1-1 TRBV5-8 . CASSSKPSLGELSEAFF
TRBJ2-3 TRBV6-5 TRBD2 CASSRDYGEDTQYF
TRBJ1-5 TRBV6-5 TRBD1 CASSPTGALSQPQHF
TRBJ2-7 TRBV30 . CAWKRDAGEQYF
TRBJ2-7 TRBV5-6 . CASSLGGEQYF
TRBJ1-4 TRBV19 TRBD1 CASSTDRSANEKLFF